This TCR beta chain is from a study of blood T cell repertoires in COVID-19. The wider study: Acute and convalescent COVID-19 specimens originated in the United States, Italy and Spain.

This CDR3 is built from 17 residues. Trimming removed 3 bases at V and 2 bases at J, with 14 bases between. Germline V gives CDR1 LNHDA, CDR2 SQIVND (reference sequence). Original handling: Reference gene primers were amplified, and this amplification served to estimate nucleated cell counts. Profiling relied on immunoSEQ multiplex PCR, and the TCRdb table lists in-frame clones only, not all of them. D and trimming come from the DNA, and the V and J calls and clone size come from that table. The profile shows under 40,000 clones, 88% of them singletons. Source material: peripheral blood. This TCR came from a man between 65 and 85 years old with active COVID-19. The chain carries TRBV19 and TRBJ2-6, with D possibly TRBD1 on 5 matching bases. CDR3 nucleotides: TGTGCCAGTAGTATCTGGCAGGGTCGCGCTGGGGCCAACGTCCTGACTTTC. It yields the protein CASSIWQGRAGANVLTF.